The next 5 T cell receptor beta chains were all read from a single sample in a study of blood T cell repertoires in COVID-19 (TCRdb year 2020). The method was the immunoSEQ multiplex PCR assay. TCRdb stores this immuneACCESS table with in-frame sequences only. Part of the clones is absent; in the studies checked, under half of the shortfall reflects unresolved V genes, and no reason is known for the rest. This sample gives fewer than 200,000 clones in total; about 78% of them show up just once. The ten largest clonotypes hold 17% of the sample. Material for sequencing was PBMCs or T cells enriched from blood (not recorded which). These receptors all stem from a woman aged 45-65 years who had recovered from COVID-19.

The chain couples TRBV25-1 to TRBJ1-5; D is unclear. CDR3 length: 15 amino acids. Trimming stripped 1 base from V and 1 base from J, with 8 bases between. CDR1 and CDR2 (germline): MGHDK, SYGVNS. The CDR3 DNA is TGTGCCAGCAGTGAATTAGTCTTGAGCAATCAGCCCCAGCATTTT. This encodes CASSELVLSNQPQHF.

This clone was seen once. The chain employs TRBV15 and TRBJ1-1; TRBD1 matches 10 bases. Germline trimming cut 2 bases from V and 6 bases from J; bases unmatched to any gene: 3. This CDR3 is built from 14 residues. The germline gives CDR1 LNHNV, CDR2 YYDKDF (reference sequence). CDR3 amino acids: CATSRWDRGSEAFF. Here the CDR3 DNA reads TGTGCCACCAGCAGATGGGACAGGGGCTCTGAAGCTTTCTTT. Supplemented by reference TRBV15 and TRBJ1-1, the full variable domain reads DAMVIQNPRYQVTQFGKPVTLSCSQTLNHNVMYWYQQKSSQAPKLLFHYYDKDFNNEADTPDNFQSRRPNTSFCFLDIRSPGLGDTAMYLCATSRWDRGSEAFFGQGTRLTVV.

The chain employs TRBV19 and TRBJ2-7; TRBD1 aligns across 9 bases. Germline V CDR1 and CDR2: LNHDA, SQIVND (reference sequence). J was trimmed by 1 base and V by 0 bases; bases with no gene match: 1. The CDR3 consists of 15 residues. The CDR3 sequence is CASSIEGTGSYEQYF. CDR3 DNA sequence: TGTGCCAGTAGTATAGAAGGGACAGGGTCCTACGAGCAGTACTTC.

The CDR3 spells CASSPGHFSNQPQHF. CDR3 coding DNA: TGTGCCAGCAGCCCTGGACACTTTAGCAATCAGCCCCAGCATTTT. The genes are TRBV7-8 and TRBJ1-5; TRBD1 is a possible D gene (5 bases). The germline V and J ends were trimmed by 5 bases and 0 bases, with 11 bases remaining between them. From germline, CDR1 is SGHVS and CDR2 FQNEAQ. The CDR3 length is 15 residues.

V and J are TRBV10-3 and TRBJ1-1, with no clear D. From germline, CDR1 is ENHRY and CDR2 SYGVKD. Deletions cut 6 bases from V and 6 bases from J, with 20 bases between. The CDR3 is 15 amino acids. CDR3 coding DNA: TGTGCCATCAGCCTGGACTTGGGTAGGAGCTCTGAAGCTTTCTTT. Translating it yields CAISLDLGRSSEAFF.